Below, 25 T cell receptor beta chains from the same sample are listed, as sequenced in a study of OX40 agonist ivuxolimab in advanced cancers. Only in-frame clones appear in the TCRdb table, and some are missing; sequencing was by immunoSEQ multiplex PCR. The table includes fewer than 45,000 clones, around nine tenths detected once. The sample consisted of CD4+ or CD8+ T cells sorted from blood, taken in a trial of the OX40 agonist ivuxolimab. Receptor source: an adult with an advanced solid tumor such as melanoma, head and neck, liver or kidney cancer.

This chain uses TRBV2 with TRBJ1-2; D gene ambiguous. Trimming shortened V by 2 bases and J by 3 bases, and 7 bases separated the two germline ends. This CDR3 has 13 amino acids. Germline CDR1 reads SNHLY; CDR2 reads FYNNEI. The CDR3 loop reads CASSESGYYGYTF. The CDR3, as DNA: TGTGCCAGCAGTGAATCGGGTTACTATGGCTACACCTTC.

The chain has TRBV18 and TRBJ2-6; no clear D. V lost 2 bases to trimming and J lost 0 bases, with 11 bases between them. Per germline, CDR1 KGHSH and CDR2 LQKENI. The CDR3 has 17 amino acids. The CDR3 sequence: CASSPETQTSGANVLTF. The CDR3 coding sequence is TGTGCCAGCTCACCAGAAACACAGACCTCTGGGGCCAACGTCCTGACTTTC.

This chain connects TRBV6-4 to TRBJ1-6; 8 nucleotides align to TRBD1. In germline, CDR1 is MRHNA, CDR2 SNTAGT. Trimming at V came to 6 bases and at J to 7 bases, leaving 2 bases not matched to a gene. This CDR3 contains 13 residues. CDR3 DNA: TGTGCCAGCAGGGACAGGGAGAATTCACCCCTCCACTTT. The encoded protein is CASRDRENSPLHF.

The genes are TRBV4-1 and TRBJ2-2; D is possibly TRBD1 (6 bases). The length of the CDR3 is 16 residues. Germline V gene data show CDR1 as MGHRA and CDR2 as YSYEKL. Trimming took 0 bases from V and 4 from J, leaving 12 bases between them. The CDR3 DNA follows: TGCGCCAGCAGCCAAGAGCCCCAGGGGCCCACCGGGGAGCTGTTTTTT. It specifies CASSQEPQGPTGELFF.

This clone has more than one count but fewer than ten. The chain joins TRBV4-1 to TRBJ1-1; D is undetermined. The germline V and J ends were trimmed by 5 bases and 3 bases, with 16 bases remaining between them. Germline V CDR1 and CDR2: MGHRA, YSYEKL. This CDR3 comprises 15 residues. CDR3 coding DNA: TGCGCCAGCAGCTCCCTCGGGAGGGTGGACACTGAAGCTTTCTTT. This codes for CASSSLGRVDTEAFF.

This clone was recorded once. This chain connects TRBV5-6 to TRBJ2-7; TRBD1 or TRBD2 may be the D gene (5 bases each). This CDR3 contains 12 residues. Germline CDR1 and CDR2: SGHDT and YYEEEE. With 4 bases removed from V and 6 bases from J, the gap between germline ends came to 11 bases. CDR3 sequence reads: CASSRGTAEQYF. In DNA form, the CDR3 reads TGTGCCAGCAGCCGTGGGACGGCCGAGCAGTACTTC.

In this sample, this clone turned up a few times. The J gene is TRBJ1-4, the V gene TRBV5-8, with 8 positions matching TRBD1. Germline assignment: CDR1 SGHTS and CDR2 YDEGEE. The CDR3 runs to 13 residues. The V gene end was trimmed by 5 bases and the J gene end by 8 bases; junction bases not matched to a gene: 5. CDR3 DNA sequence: TGTGCCAGCAGAGAGGACAGGGACGAAAAACTGTTTTTT. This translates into CASREDRDEKLFF.

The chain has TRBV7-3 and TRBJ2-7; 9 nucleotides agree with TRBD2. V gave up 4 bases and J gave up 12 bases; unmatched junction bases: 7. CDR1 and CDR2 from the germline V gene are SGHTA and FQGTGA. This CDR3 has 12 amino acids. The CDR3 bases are TGTGCCAGCAGCTCGGGACTAGCAATTTCGTACTTC. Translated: CASSSGLAISYF.

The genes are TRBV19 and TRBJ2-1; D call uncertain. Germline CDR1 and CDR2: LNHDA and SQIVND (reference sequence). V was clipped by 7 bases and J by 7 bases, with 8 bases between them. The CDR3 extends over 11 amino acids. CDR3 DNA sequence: TGTGCCAGTACCTTTAGAAATGAGCAGTTCTTC. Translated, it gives CASTFRNEQFF.

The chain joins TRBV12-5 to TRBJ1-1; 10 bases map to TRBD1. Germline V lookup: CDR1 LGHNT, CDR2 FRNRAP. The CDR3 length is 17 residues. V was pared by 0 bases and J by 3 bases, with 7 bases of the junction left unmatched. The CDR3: CASGLVPVTGGHTEAFF. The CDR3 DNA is TGTGCTAGTGGTTTGGTACCAGTGACAGGGGGCCACACTGAAGCTTTCTTT.

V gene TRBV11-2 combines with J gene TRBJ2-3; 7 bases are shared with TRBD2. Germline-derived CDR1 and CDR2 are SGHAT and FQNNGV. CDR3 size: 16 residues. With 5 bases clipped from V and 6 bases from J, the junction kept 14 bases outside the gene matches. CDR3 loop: CASSPAPRLAGDTQYF. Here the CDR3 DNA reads TGTGCCAGCAGCCCCGCGCCGAGACTAGCTGGGGATACGCAGTATTTT.

This chain's CDR3 is CASSGGSLSYNEQFF. The CDR3 coding sequence is TGTGCCAGCAGTGGTGGCAGTCTTTCCTACAATGAGCAGTTCTTC. The rearrangement links TRBV2 to TRBJ2-1; D unclear. Trimming left V 4 bases short and J 1 base short, with 11 bases between. The CDR3 is 15 amino acids. Germline CDR1 SNHLY, CDR2 FYNNEI.

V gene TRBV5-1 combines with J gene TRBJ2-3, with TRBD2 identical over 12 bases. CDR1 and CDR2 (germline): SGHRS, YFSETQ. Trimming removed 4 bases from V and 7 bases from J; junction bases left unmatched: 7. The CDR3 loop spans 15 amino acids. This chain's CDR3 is CASSIGLAGSNTQYF. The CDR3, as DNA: TGCGCCAGCAGCATAGGACTAGCGGGATCCAATACGCAGTATTTT.

CDR3 amino acids: CASSQAVGEQYF. The CDR3 DNA reads TGTGCCAGCAGCCAAGCCGTGGGAGAGCAGTACTTC. The chain combines TRBV5-5 with TRBJ2-7; no clear D gene. V was cut by 4 bases and J by 7 bases, with 12 bases left in between. Germline V gene data show CDR1 as SGHKS and CDR2 as YYEKEE (reference sequence). The CDR3 runs 12 residues.

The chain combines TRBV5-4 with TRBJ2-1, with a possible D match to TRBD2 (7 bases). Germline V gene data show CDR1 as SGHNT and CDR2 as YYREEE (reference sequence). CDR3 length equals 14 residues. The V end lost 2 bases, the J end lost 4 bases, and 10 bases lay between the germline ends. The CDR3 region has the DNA TGTGCCAGCAGCTTCGGGGGGCCTTACAATGAGCAGTTCTTC. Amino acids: CASSFGGPYNEQFF.

CDR3 region: CASNRGRGTGELFF. The CDR3 DNA reads as TGTGCCAGCAACAGGGGGCGAGGGACCGGGGAGCTGTTTTTT. The rearrangement links TRBV19 to TRBJ2-2, with TRBD1 matching over 9 bases. The germline CDR1 and CDR2 sequences are LNHDA and SQIVND (reference sequence). V lost 9 bases to trimming and J lost 5 bases; unmatched junction nucleotides: 7. This CDR3 comprises 14 residues.

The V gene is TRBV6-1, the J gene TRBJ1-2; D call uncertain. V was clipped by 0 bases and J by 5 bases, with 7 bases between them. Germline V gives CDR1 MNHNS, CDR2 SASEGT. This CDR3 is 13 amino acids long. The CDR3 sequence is CASSEAGGYGYTF. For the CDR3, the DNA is TGTGCCAGCAGTGAAGCCGGAGGGTATGGCTACACCTTC.

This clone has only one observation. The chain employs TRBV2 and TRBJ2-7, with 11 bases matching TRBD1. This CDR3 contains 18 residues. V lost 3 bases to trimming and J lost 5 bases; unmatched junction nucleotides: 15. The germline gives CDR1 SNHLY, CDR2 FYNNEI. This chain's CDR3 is CASSEWSGTGGIPHEQYF. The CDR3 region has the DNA TGTGCCAGCAGTGAGTGGTCCGGGACAGGGGGGATTCCACACGAGCAGTACTTC.

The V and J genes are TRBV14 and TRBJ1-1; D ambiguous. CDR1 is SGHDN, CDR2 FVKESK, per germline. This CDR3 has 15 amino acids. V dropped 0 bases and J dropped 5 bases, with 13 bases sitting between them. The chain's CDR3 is CASSQELKGRTEAFF. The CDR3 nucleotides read TGTGCCAGCAGCCAAGAGCTTAAGGGAAGAACTGAAGCTTTCTTT.

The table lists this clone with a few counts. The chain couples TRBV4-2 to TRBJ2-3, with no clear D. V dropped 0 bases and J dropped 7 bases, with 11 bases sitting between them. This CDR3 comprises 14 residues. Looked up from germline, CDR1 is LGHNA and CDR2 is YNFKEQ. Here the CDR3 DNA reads TGTGCCAGCAGCCAAGAGATCAAGCGAAATACGCAGTATTTT. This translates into CASSQEIKRNTQYF.

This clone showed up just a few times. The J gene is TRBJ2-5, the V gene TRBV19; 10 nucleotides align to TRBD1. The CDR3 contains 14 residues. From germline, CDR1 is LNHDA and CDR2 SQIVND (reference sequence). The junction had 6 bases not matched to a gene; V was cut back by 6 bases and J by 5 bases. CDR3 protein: CASSAGTGVETQYF. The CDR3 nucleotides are TGTGCCAGTAGCGCCGGGACAGGGGTGGAGACCCAGTACTTC.

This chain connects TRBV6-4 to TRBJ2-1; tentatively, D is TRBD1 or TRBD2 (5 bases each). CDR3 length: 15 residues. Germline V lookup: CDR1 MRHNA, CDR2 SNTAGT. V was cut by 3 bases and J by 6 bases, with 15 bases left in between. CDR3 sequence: CASSESRDHPNEQFF. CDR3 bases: TGTGCCAGCAGTGAATCCCGGGACCACCCCAATGAGCAGTTCTTC.

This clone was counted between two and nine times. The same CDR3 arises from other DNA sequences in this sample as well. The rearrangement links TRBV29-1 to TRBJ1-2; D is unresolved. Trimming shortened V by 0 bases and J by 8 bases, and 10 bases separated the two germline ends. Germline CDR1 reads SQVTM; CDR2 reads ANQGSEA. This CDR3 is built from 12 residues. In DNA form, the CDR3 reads TGCAGCGTTGAAGATCTTGGTGGGGGCTACACCTTC. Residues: CSVEDLGGGYTF.

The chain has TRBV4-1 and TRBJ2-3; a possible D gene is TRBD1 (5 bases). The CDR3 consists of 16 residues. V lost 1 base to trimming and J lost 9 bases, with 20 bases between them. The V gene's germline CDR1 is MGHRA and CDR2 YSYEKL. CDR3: CASSQAGPLTSSTQYF. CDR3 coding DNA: TGCGCCAGCAGCCAAGCAGGGCCCCTTACGTCCTCCACGCAGTATTTT.

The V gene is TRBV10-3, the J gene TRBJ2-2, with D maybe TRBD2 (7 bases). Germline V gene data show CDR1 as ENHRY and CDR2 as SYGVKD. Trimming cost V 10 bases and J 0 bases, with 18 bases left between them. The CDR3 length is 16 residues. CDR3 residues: CATNPPGGPNTGELFF. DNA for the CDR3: TGTGCCACCAATCCGCCGGGGGGCCCGAACACCGGGGAGCTGTTTTTT.